Described below is a single T cell receptor (beta chain) sequence and its context. As yet, its antigen is unknown. This sample is part of a study of cytomegalovirus exposure and HLA in healthy donors. Whole-study findings and limits: As a later analysis showed, a missense DCLRE1C variant was linked to trimming of TCR beta V- and J-genes. Reportedly, TCR beta sequences accurately predicted HLA-A and HLA-B alleles in most subjects. DRB1 had the most TCR associations and HLA-C the fewest, a later analysis found, with rates varying by HLA locus.

PCR primers comprised 60 Vbeta and 13 Jbeta primers. Clones were sequenced by immunoSEQ multiplex PCR, and TCRdb holds only the in-frame ones, with some missing. The sample has about 120,000 clones; roughly 80% are singletons. The CDR3 consists of 16 residues. Between the trimmed V and J ends, which lost 5 bases and 2 bases, there was a span of 19 bases. From germline, CDR1 is PRHDT and CDR2 FYEKMQ (reference sequence). The sequence was obtained from a woman in her 30s in good health and CMV-seropositive. Sequencing used PBMCs. The J gene is TRBJ2-7, the V gene TRBV13; D gene unclear. The CDR3 coding sequence is TGTGCCAGCAGCGCCACCCGGGTCCTTACGGCCTACGAGCAGTACTTC. It encodes CASSATRVLTAYEQYF.